Listed below are T cell receptor beta chains from one sample, sequenced in a study of beta chain features in type 1 diabetes. Some clones are missing from TCRdb's copy, which holds only in-frame ones; the method was immunoSEQ multiplex PCR. The data show under 850,000 clones, under 15% seen once. Sample: naive CD4+ T cells from blood. The source is a man between 18 and 35 years old with type 1 diabetes. Each CDR3 is given with its conserved first and last residue. A D gene is named only where the DNA matches it firmly. Expanded clones get a size class; other rows say once, few or many, or leave the size out.

TRBJ2-6 TRBV7-2 NA NA TGTGCCAGCAGCTACTTTCGACAGGCTGGGGCCAACGTCCTGACTTTC CASSYFRQAGANVLTF
TRBJ1-2 TRBV19 NA few TGTGCCAGTAGTACGTCGGGACGAATGGGCGGCACCTTC CASSTSGRMGGTF
TRBJ2-5 TRBV5-4 NA few TGTGCCAGCAGCCCCGAGTGGGGGTCGGAAGAGACCCAGTACTTC CASSPEWGSEETQYF
TRBJ2-1 TRBV15 NA few TGTGCCACCAGCAGAGATCCCAGGAGATCCCCTTTCTCCTACAATGAGCAGTTCTTC CATSRDPRRSPFSYNEQFF
TRBJ2-1 TRBV10-3 TRBD2 few TGTGCCATCAGTGAGTCGACTCGACTAGCGGGCGAGCAGTTCTTC CAISESTRLAGEQFF
TRBJ2-7 TRBV6-6 NA few TGTGCCAGCAGTACCTTTGGGATAGAGCAGTACTTC CASSTFGIEQYF
TRBJ1-1 TRBV29-1 NA few TGCAGCGTTCGGAGGGGGGCGAGTGACACTGAAGCTTTCTTT CSVRRGASDTEAFF
TRBJ2-1 TRBV7-6 NA NA TGTGCCAGCAGCTTAGTGGATAGCTCCTACAATGAGCAGTTCTTC CASSLVDSSYNEQFF
TRBJ1-3 TRBV2 NA few TGTGCCAGCAGTGACCAGGGTGTTGGTGCTGGAAACACCATATATTTT CASSDQGVGAGNTIYF
TRBJ1-5 TRBV30 NA NA TGTGCCTGGAGTGAACTCTATAGCAATCAGCCCCAGCATTTT CAWSELYSNQPQHF
TRBJ1-2 TRBV4-1 NA few TGCGCCAGCAGCCAAGATGATCAGGGGTCCCTTGGCTACACCTTC CASSQDDQGSLGYTF
TRBJ2-5 TRBV2 NA NA TGTGCCAGCAGTGAAGGACTCCCGGGGGAGACCCAGTACTTC CASSEGLPGETQYF
TRBJ1-3 TRBV2 NA NA TGTGCCAGCAGCGAACAGGGTGCTGGAAACACCATATATTTT CASSEQGAGNTIYF
TRBJ1-2 TRBV7-9 NA NA TGTGCCAGCAGCTTAGATGGTGGCTACACCTTC CASSLDGGYTF
TRBJ1-1 TRBV15 NA NA TGTGCCACCAGCAGAGATCACGGTTCTGGGAACACTGAAGCTTTCTTT CATSRDHGSGNTEAFF
TRBJ2-7 TRBV19 TRBD1 few TGTGCCAGTAGTCTAGGGACAGGGGCTACCGAGCAGTACTTC CASSLGTGATEQYF
TRBJ1-1 TRBV9 TRBD1 NA TGTGCCAGCAGCGGGACAGGGGGCCTGGCTGAAGCTTTCTTT CASSGTGGLAEAFF
TRBJ1-3 TRBV29-1 NA NA TGCAGCGTGGGGGGGCGACCTGGAAACACCATATATTTT CSVGGRPGNTIYF
TRBJ2-2 TRBV7-8 TRBD1 NA TGTGCCAGCAACACCCGACAGGGGACGAACACCGGGGAGCTGTTTTTT CASNTRQGTNTGELFF
TRBJ2-7 TRBV5-1 NA few TGCGCCAGCAGCTTGGTGGCCTCCTCCTACGAGCAGTACTTC CASSLVASSYEQYF
TRBJ1-2 TRBV10-3 NA NA TGTGCCACCCCGGGGGGCCCTGGCTACACCTTC CATPGGPGYTF
TRBJ1-1 TRBV4-1 NA NA TGCGCCAGCAGCCAGACCGACAGAGAGAACACTGAAGCTTTCTTT CASSQTDRENTEAFF
TRBJ1-2 TRBV29-1 NA few TGCAGCGTTGAACAGGAGGGCTACACCTTC CSVEQEGYTF
TRBJ2-5 TRBV5-1 NA few TGCGCCAGCAGCATGTGGGGGGGCCTGGAGACCCAGTACTTC CASSMWGGLETQYF
TRBJ2-3 TRBV7-3 TRBD1 NA TGTGCCAGCAGCCTATCCGGGACAGGGTCAGATACGCAGTATTTT CASSLSGTGSDTQYF
TRBJ2-2 TRBV10-1 TRBD1 NA TGCGCCAGCAGCCTGGGACAGGGATTTTCTAATGCCGGGGAGCTGTTTTTT CASSLGQGFSNAGELFF